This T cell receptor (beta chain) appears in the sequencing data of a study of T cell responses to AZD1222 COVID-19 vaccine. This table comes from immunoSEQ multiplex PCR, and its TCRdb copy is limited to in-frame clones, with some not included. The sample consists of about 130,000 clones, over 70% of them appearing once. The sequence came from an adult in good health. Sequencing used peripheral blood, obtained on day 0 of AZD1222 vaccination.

CDR3 in DNA: TGTGCCAGCAGTGGGGTCAATGAAAAACTGTTTTTT. This codes for CASSGVNEKLFF. This sequence joins TRBV28 and TRBJ1-4, with no clear D. This CDR3 has 12 residues. V lost 5 bases, J lost 5 bases, and 6 bases lay in between. CDR1 MDHEN and CDR2 SYDVKM come from the germline V gene.